The 27 T cell receptor beta chains below all came from one sample that was sequenced in a study of blood T cells in healthy people across ages. Then a second PCR, running about 6 to 11 cycles, was carried out with a sample-barcoded 5' primer and a J-beta primer mix. TCRdb redid the calling of the 5' RACE reads with MiXCR, one entry per CDR3 protein. The sample consists of about 640,000 distinct CDR3 sequences, under 70% of them appearing once. Sequences were obtained from blood. Receptors were obtained from a man aged 55-75 years in good health.

This clonotype occurred a few times. The V call is TRBV12-3 or TRBV12-4, the J call TRBJ1-4; D unclear. V was cut by 4 bases and J by 8 bases, with 11 bases left in between. This CDR3 comprises 13 residues. This chain's CDR3 is CASSSHPREKLFF. In DNA, the CDR3 is TGTGCCAGCAGTTCCCACCCCAGGGAAAAACTGTTTTTT.

The chain employs TRBV24-1 and TRBJ2-7; the D gene could be TRBD1 or TRBD2 (5 bases each). The CDR3 contains 19 residues. Between the trimmed V and J ends, which lost 0 bases and 0 bases, there was a span of 20 bases. Germline CDR1 KGHDR, CDR2 SFDVKD. CDR3 sequence (DNA): TGTGCCACCAGTGATTTGAACACTTTCCGGGGACGGTACTCCTACGAGCAGTACTTC. Protein product: CATSDLNTFRGRYSYEQYF.

In nucleotides, the CDR3 is TGTGCCAGCAGCCATTACACACAAACTGCCTACGAGCAGTACTTC. Its protein is CASSHYTQTAYEQYF. The chain carries TRBV3-1 and TRBJ2-7; D remains ambiguous. The V end lost 3 bases, the J end lost 2 bases, and 14 bases lay between the germline ends. CDR1 is LGHDT, CDR2 YNNKEL, per germline (reference sequence). The CDR3 length is 15 residues.

The table lists this clonotype with a few counts. The chain combines TRBV6-5 with TRBJ2-6; no reliable D call. CDR1 is MNHEY and CDR2 is SVGAGI in the germline V gene. V lost 5 bases to trimming and J lost 2 bases, with 10 bases between them. The CDR3 has 15 residues. The CDR3 spells CASSTWTAGANVLTF. DNA for the CDR3: TGTGCCAGCAGTACCTGGACGGCTGGGGCCAACGTCCTGACTTTC.

The gene calls are TRBV15 and TRBJ2-6; no definite D call. The CDR3 is 16 amino acids. Germline CDR1 and CDR2: LNHNV and YYDKDF (reference sequence). V shed 2 bases and J shed 0 bases, with 8 bases lying between them. The CDR3 sequence is CATSRHQSSGANVLTF. DNA of the CDR3: TGTGCCACCAGCAGACACCAGAGCTCTGGGGCCAACGTCCTGACTTTC.

The J gene is TRBJ1-5, the V gene TRBV10-3; D ambiguous. The length of the CDR3 is 12 residues. Trimming took off 10 bases at V and 4 bases at J, with 11 bases between the two ends. Germline lookup yields CDR1 ENHRY and CDR2 SYGVKD. CDR3 in amino acids: CATSGENQPQHF. The CDR3 DNA sequence: TGTGCCACGAGCGGGGAAAATCAGCCCCAGCATTTT.

The chain carries TRBV7-6 and TRBJ2-1; D could derive from TRBD1 or TRBD2 (5 bases each). Germline CDR1 reads SGHVS; CDR2 reads FNYEAQ. This CDR3 region has 15 residues. V lost 0 bases and J lost 5, with 11 bases in between. The CDR3 bases are TGTGCCAGCAGCTTAGCCCCCGGGGCAGACAATGAGCAGTTCTTC. Translation gives CASSLAPGADNEQFF.

This clonotype was seen a few times. The chain links TRBV29-1 to TRBJ2-5; 8 bases fit TRBD2. Germline V gene data show CDR1 as SQVTM and CDR2 as ANQGSEA. This CDR3 is built from 14 residues. With 0 bases clipped from V and 4 bases from J, the junction kept 4 bases outside the gene matches. The CDR3 loop is CSVEDRGGTETQYF. The CDR3 nucleotides are TGCAGCGTTGAAGATCGGGGGGGAACAGAGACCCAGTACTTC.

This clonotype is a singleton in its sample. This chain connects TRBV7-9 to TRBJ1-4; tentative D call: TRBD1 (5 bases). This CDR3 has 15 residues. The germline CDR1 and CDR2 sequences are SEHNR and FQNEAQ (reference sequence). Trimming stripped 2 bases from V and 7 bases from J, with 14 bases between. CDR3 amino acids: CASSLLPQGGEKLFF. CDR3 in DNA: TGTGCCAGCAGCTTATTGCCGCAGGGTGGTGAAAAACTGTTTTTT.

The rearrangement uses TRBV7-9 and TRBJ2-5, with 7 bases aligning to TRBD1. Germline-derived CDR1 and CDR2 are SEHNR and FQNEAQ (reference sequence). J lost 8 bases, V lost 5 bases, and 8 bases had no gene match. The CDR3 has 13 residues. This CDR3 reads CASSALTGRTQYF. CDR3 nucleotides: TGTGCCAGCAGCGCTTTGACAGGGAGAACCCAGTACTTC.

This clonotype was picked up a small number of times. This chain uses TRBV9 with TRBJ2-5, with a possible D match to TRBD2 (7 bases). Germline CDR1 reads SGDLS; CDR2 reads YYNGEE. This CDR3 is built from 15 residues. Trimming removed 5 bases at V and 2 bases at J, with 16 bases between. The CDR3 region has the DNA TGTGCCAGCAGGAAAGGAGGGGGGGCTCAAGAGACCCAGTACTTC. This gives the protein CASRKGGGAQETQYF.

In its sample, this clonotype was seen a few times. The chain carries TRBV7-2 and TRBJ1-4, with D possibly TRBD1 on 6 matching bases. This CDR3 is built from 15 residues. Germline-derived CDR1 and CDR2 are SGHTA and FQGNSA. Trimming pared 0 bases from V and 8 bases from J, leaving 13 bases between. The CDR3 nucleotides are TGTGCCAGCAGCTTAGCGGGACAAAGGACGGAAAAACTGTTTTTT. Protein: CASSLAGQRTEKLFF.

The CDR3 nucleotides read TGTGCCAGCAGTGAAGGTCGGGGGACTTCAGAGTATGGCTACACCTTC. This encodes CASSEGRGTSEYGYTF. The chain uses TRBV2 and TRBJ1-2, with D perhaps TRBD1 (5 bases). The germline CDR1 and CDR2 sequences are SNHLY and FYNNEI. Deletions cut 1 base from V and 5 bases from J, with 17 bases between. The CDR3 contains 16 residues.

This chain links TRBV20-1 with TRBJ2-6; D remains unclear. The V end was cut by 8 bases, the J end by 0 bases, with 8 bases between. This CDR3 contains 13 residues. The germline V gene has CDR1 DFQATT and CDR2 SNEGSKA (reference sequence). In nucleotides, the CDR3 is TGCAGTCTGAAATACTCTGGGGCCAACGTCCTGACTTTC. The encoded protein is CSLKYSGANVLTF.

The rearrangement joins TRBV12-3 or TRBV12-4 to TRBJ2-4; D is unclear. The J call is doubtful: the DNA matches TRBJ2-5 better. The CDR3 runs to 14 residues. The CDR3 protein is CASSFVRAWETQYF. CDR3 coding DNA: TGTGCCAGCAGTTTCGTCCGAGCGTGGGAGACCCAGTACTTC.

The chain uses TRBV6-5 and TRBJ2-5; 11 nucleotides match TRBD2. CDR1 MNHEY and CDR2 SVGAGI come from the germline V gene. V was clipped by 0 bases and J by 5 bases; unmatched bases: 5. This CDR3 region has 16 residues. The CDR3: CASSYSLAGGAETQYF. Here the CDR3 DNA reads TGTGCCAGCAGTTACTCGCTAGCGGGGGGCGCGGAGACCCAGTACTTC.

This chain connects TRBV6-4 to TRBJ1-1; a possible D gene is TRBD1 (6 bases). The CDR3 sequence is 14 residues long. The germline V gene has CDR1 MRHNA and CDR2 SNTAGT. The germline V and J ends were trimmed by 6 bases and 2 bases, with 13 bases remaining between them. CDR3 region: CASSAVGANTEAFF. CDR3 DNA sequence: TGTGCCAGCAGCGCCGTGGGGGCAAACACTGAAGCTTTCTTT.

V usage is TRBV6-1 and J usage is TRBJ2-7; 9 bases fit TRBD2. The germline V gene has CDR1 MNHNS and CDR2 SASEGT. This CDR3 region has 17 residues. The trim removed 4 bases at V and 0 bases at J, leaving 10 bases unmatched. The CDR3 DNA is TGTGCCAGCAGTGCCTCCTCTCTAGCGGGGTTCTCCTACGAGCAGTACTTC. This sequence encodes CASSASSLAGFSYEQYF.

The chain uses TRBV12-5 and TRBJ1-1; D not resolved. The CDR3 is 13 amino acids. V lost 0 bases and J lost 8, with 10 bases in between. Germline-derived CDR1 and CDR2 are LGHNT and FRNRAP. In DNA form, the CDR3 reads TGTGCTAGTGGTTTGGTACTGGGCACCGAAGCTTTCTTT. Its protein product is CASGLVLGTEAFF.

The chain joins TRBV4-1 to TRBJ2-1; TRBD2 aligns across 8 bases. This CDR3 comprises 16 residues. Germline CDR1 is MGHRA and CDR2 is YSYEKL. V was pared by 3 bases and J by 2 bases, with 6 bases of the junction left unmatched. As DNA, the CDR3 is TGCGCCAGCAGCCAGACAACTAGCGGCACCTACAATGAGCAGTTCTTC. The encoded protein is CASSQTTSGTYNEQFF.

The chain uses TRBV10-3 and TRBJ1-1; 7 nucleotides line up with TRBD1. V lost 10 bases, J lost 3 bases, and 5 bases stayed unmatched. Germline V gives CDR1 ENHRY, CDR2 SYGVKD. The CDR3 covers 12 residues. This chain's CDR3 is CATRGEYTEAFF. CDR3 sequence (DNA): TGTGCCACCAGGGGGGAGTACACTGAAGCTTTCTTT.

Ten or more counts support this clonotype. The V gene is TRBV20-1, the J gene TRBJ2-4, with 7 positions matching TRBD1. With V trimmed by 5 bases and J by 2 bases, 3 bases remained unmatched. Germline V gene sequence: CDR1 DFQATT, CDR2 SNEGSKA (reference sequence). This CDR3 is built from 13 residues. The CDR3 loop is CSAGGQTKNIQYF. The CDR3 nucleotides read TGCAGTGCTGGGGGACAGACCAAAAACATTCAGTACTTC.

The V call is TRBV7-8, the J call TRBJ1-2; D is possibly TRBD1 (6 bases). Germline CDR1 reads SGHVS; CDR2 reads FQNEAQ. The V and J ends lost 1 base and 0 bases respectively, with 12 bases between them. This CDR3 is built from 16 residues. The CDR3 spells CASSLVRTAANYGYTF. For the CDR3, the DNA is TGTGCCAGCAGCTTAGTAAGGACAGCAGCTAACTATGGCTACACCTTC.

J is TRBJ2-3 and V is TRBV25-1, with 8 bases that match TRBD1. The germline V gene has CDR1 MGHDK and CDR2 SYGVNS. The CDR3 is made up of 14 amino acids. V was clipped by 6 bases and J by 2 bases; unmatched bases: 4. The CDR3 sequence: CASRQGGDTDTQYF. CDR3 coding DNA: TGTGCCAGCAGACAGGGGGGCGACACAGATACGCAGTATTTT.

Turning to this clonotype: Relative to the germline gene, one junction end is altered; a read error may explain this. The CDR3, as DNA: TGTGCCAGCAGCCCGACAGTTATGAACATTGAAGCTTTCTTT. As protein: CASSPTVMNIEAFF. The V and J genes are TRBV7-2 and TRBJ1-1, with a tentative D call TRBD1 (5 bases). Germline V gene lookup returns CDR1 SGHTA and CDR2 FQGNSA. The CDR3 totals 14 residues.

The V and J genes are TRBV15 and TRBJ2-5; tentatively, D is TRBD2 (5 bases). The J call is doubtful: the DNA matches TRBJ2-1 better. CDR1 and CDR2 (germline): LNHNV, YYDKDF (reference sequence). CDR3 length: 15 amino acids. CDR3 amino acids: CATSREGLAGETQFF. The CDR3 nucleotides read TGTGCCACCAGCAGAGAAGGTCTAGCCGGAGAGACCCAGTTCTTC.

The chain links TRBV27 to TRBJ1-1; no firm D call. CDR1 and CDR2 (germline): MNHEY, SMNVEV (reference sequence). The CDR3 is 14 residues long. V was clipped by 1 base and J by 1 base, with 7 bases between them. The CDR3 loop is CASSLWSGNTEAFF. DNA for the CDR3: TGTGCCAGCAGTTTATGGTCCGGGAACACTGAAGCTTTCTTT.